This TCR beta chain was retrieved from a study of blood T cell repertoires in COVID-19. Overall study context: Both acute and convalescent COVID-19 samples were obtained from the United States, Italy and Spain. PBMCs, B-cell-depleted T cells, or T cells were the source of the cDNA or gDNA that made up the material.

The CDR3 is 14 amino acids. The ends lost 3 bases at V and 9 bases at J; junction bases unmatched: 8. Germline loops: CDR1 MDHEN, CDR2 SYDVKM. How the authors handled the data: Reference gene primer amplification gave nucleated cell count estimates. Only in-frame clones appear in the TCRdb table, and some are missing; sequencing was by immunoSEQ multiplex PCR. V and J calls plus clone size are reproduced from that table; the DNA served to infer D and trimming. The repertoire holds under 60,000 clones, with 85% as singletons. The gene calls are TRBV28 and TRBJ1-1, with 9 positions matching TRBD1. The sequencing sample was made of peripheral blood. The sequence came from a human donor in a cohort sampled during active COVID-19. Here the CDR3 reads CASSLDDRGRKAFF. As DNA, the CDR3 is TGTGCCAGCAGTTTGGACGACAGGGGGAGGAAAGCTTTCTTT.